This T cell receptor beta chain derives from a study of metastatic and nonmetastatic thyroid tumors. The overall study: The study looked at repertoires side by side in blood and in tumor or nodule tissue from malignant and benign thyroid patients.

In the original workflow: Differences in CDR3 between clinicopathological groups were drawn on to build a classifier intended to discriminate distant-metastatic papillary thyroid cancer patients. TCRdb re-called clones from the PCR reads using MiXCR. Here the V and J calls rest on TCRdb's processing, not on the authors' analysis. The table shows approximately 3,500 clones, with about a third occurring only once. CDR1 and CDR2 (germline): DFQATT, SNEGSKA (reference sequence). Between the trimmed V and J ends, which lost 6 bases and 3 bases, there was a span of 11 bases. CDR3 length: 13 residues. About this clone itself: Its antigen is currently unknown.

Study outcomes and limitations: As reported, TCR beta diversity in blood and tumor was significantly higher in malignant thyroid tumors than in benign nodules.

No patient had received any treatment before thyroid surgery. Sequencing used adjacent normal tissue. This receptor was taken from a female donor with papillary thyroid cancer or a benign thyroid nodule (not recorded which). Some clones in this sample may be carry-over from other donors' samples. V and J are TRBV20-1 and TRBJ2-2; D remains ambiguous. The CDR3 sequence: CSAFDIYTGELFF. The CDR3 DNA follows: TGCAGTGCCTTCGACATTTACACCGGGGAGCTGTTTTTT.